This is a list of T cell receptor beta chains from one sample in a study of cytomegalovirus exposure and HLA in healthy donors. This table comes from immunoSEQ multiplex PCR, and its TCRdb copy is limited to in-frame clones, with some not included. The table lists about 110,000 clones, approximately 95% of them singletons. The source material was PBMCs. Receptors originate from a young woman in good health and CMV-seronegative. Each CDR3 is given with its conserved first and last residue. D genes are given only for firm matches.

CDR3 protein: CASSFSGGYSDTQYF; CDR3 DNA: TGTGCCAGCAGCTTTAGCGGGGGATATTCGGATACGCAGTATTTT; CDR3 length: 15; V gene: TRBV7-8; J gene: TRBJ2-3; D gene: TRBD2
CDR3 protein: CASSSTGTGSYNEQFF; CDR3 DNA: TGCGCCAGCAGCTCTACCGGGACAGGCTCCTACAATGAGCAGTTCTTC; CDR3 length: 16; V gene: TRBV5-1; J gene: TRBJ2-1; D gene: TRBD1
CDR3 protein: CARMSRGFSGNTIYF; CDR3 DNA: TGTGCCAGAATGTCCCGAGGTTTTTCTGGAAACACCATATATTTT; CDR3 length: 15; V gene: TRBV27; J gene: TRBJ1-3; D gene: .
CDR3 protein: CASSQADRGSSYNEQFF; CDR3 DNA: TGTGCCAGCAGCCAAGCGGACAGGGGGTCCTCCTACAATGAGCAGTTCTTC; CDR3 length: 17; V gene: TRBV4-2; J gene: TRBJ2-1; D gene: TRBD1
CDR3 protein: CASSLTRDSNEKLFF; CDR3 DNA: TGTGCCAGCAGCTTAACCCGGGATTCCAATGAAAAACTGTTTTTT; CDR3 length: 15; V gene: TRBV5-5; J gene: TRBJ1-4; D gene: .
CDR3 protein: CASSQFGGGAGFGYTF; CDR3 DNA: TGCGCCAGCAGCCAGTTTGGGGGGGGCGCAGGATTTGGCTACACCTTC; CDR3 length: 16; V gene: TRBV4-1; J gene: TRBJ1-2; D gene: .
CDR3 protein: CASGLSSRWGDNEQFF; CDR3 DNA: TGTGCTAGTGGTTTATCATCTCGGTGGGGCGACAATGAGCAGTTCTTC; CDR3 length: 16; V gene: TRBV12-5; J gene: TRBJ2-1; D gene: .
CDR3 protein: CASSVGQERLAKNIQYF; CDR3 DNA: TGTGCCAGCAGCGTGGGACAGGAGAGACTAGCCAAAAACATTCAGTACTTC; CDR3 length: 17; V gene: TRBV9; J gene: TRBJ2-4; D gene: TRBD1
CDR3 protein: CASRGASDTQYF; CDR3 DNA: TGTGCCAGCAGGGGCGCATCTGATACGCAGTATTTT; CDR3 length: 12; V gene: TRBV6-5; J gene: TRBJ2-3; D gene: .
CDR3 protein: CAFQGRGTDTQYF; CDR3 DNA: TGTGCCTTCCAGGGCCGGGGCACAGATACGCAGTATTTT; CDR3 length: 13; V gene: TRBV6-1; J gene: TRBJ2-3; D gene: .
CDR3 protein: CASSSNRGEKLFF; CDR3 DNA: TGTGCCAGCAGTTCAAACAGGGGTGAAAAACTGTTTTTT; CDR3 length: 13; V gene: TRBV7-9; J gene: TRBJ1-4; D gene: TRBD1